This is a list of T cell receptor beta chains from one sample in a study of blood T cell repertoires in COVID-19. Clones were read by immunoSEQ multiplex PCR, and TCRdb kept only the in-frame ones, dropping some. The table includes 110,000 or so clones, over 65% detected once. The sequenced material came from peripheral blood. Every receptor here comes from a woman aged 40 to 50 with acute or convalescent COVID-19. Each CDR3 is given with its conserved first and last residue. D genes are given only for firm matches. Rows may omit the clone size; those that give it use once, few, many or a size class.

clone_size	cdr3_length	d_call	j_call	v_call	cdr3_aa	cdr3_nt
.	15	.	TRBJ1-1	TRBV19	CASTKLRGSGTEAFF	TGTGCCAGTACCAAACTCAGGGGTTCAGGCACTGAAGCTTTCTTT
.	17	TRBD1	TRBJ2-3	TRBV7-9	CASSPGYTGARTDTQYF	TGTGCCAGCAGCCCTGGGTACACAGGGGCTAGGACAGATACGCAGTATTTT
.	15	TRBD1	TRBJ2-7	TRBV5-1	CASSPGQGAVYEQYF	TGCGCCAGCAGCCCCGGACAGGGGGCCGTCTACGAGCAGTACTTC
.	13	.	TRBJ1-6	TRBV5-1	CASSKEELAPLHF	TGCGCCAGCAGCAAGGAGGAGTTGGCACCCCTCCACTTT
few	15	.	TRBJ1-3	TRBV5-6	CASSPPDFGGDTIYF	TGTGCCAGCAGCCCGCCGGACTTCGGAGGGGACACCATATATTTT
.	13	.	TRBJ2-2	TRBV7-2	CASSWANTGELFF	TGTGCCAGCAGCTGGGCGAACACCGGGGAGCTATTTTTT
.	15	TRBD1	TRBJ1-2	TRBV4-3	CASSPSPTGPYGYTF	TGCGCCAGCAGCCCATCACCGACAGGGCCCTATGGCTACACCTTC
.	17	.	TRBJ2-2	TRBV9	CASSPRFVAQNTGELFF	TGTGCCAGCAGCCCCCGGTTTGTTGCGCAGAACACCGGGGAGCTGTTTTTT
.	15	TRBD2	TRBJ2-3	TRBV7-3	CASSLGGGASDTQYF	TGTGCCAGCAGCTTAGGCGGGGGGGCATCAGATACGCAGTATTTT
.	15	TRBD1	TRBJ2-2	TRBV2	CASTGTGSGTGELFF	TGTGCCAGCACCGGGACAGGGTCGGGCACCGGGGAGCTGTTTTTT
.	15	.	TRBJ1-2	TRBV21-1	CASSTRQIGNYGYTF	TGTGCCAGCAGCACCAGACAGATTGGGAACTATGGCTACACCTTC
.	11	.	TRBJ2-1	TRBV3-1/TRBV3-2	CASSQGHEQFF	TGTGCCAGCAGCCAGGGGCATGAGCAGTTCTTC
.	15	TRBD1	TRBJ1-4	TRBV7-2	CASSLSQGGAEKLFF	TGTGCCAGCAGCTTATCCCAGGGGGGTGCTGAAAAACTGTTTTTT
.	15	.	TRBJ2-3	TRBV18	CASSPALLAADTQYF	TGTGCCAGCTCACCCGCCCTTCTCGCGGCTGATACGCAGTATTTT
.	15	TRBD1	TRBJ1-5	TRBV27	CASSPNNRGDQPQHF	TGTGCCAGCAGTCCAAACAACAGGGGGGATCAGCCCCAGCATTTT
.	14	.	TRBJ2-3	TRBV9	CASSVVPSTDTQYF	TGTGCCAGCAGCGTAGTCCCTAGCACAGATACGCAGTATTTT
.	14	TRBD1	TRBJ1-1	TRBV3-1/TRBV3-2	CASSQGSGGSEAFF	TGTGCCAGCAGCCAAGGTTCAGGGGGCTCTGAAGCTTTCTTT
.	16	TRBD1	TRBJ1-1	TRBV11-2	CASANRGRLGRTEAFF	TGTGCCAGCGCAAACAGGGGGCGATTGGGAAGGACTGAAGCTTTCTTT
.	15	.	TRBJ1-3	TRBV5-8	CASSLRGGAGNTIYF	TGTGCCAGCAGCCTGAGGGGGGGGGCTGGAAACACCATATATTTT
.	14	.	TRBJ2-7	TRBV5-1	CASSVGRLPYEQYF	TGCGCCAGCAGTGTCGGCAGACTACCCTACGAGCAGTACTTC
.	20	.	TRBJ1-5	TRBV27	CASKPLGAGMGSGGNQPQHF	TGTGCCAGCAAACCACTCGGCGCAGGGATGGGGTCAGGAGGCAATCAGCCCCAGCATTTT
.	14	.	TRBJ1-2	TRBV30	CAWREWGRDYGYTF	TGTGCCTGGAGAGAGTGGGGGCGGGACTATGGCTACACCTTC
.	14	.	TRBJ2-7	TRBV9	CASSLELGGHEQYF	TGTGCCAGCAGCTTGGAATTGGGAGGCCACGAGCAGTACTTC
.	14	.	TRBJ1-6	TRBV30	CAWSSHTNNSPLHF	TGTGCCTGGAGTTCTCACACCAATAATTCACCCCTCCACTTT
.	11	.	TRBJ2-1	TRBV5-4	CASSLAYEQFF	TGTGCCAGCAGCTTGGCTTATGAGCAGTTCTTC
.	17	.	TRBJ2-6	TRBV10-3	CAIEGSDSSQEANVLTF	TGTGCCATCGAGGGTAGCGACTCTTCCCAGGAGGCCAACGTCCTGACTTTC
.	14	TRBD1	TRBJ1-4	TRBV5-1	CASSPGTGFEKLFF	TGCGCCAGCAGCCCAGGGACAGGGTTTGAAAAACTGTTTTTT
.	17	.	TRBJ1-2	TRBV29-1	CSVLPEDGTKANYGYTF	TGCAGCGTGCTCCCGGAGGACGGAACTAAAGCTAACTATGGCTACACCTTC
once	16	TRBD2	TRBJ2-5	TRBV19	CASSISSGGEQETQYF	TGTGCCAGTAGTATATCTAGCGGGGGGGAACAAGAGACCCAGTACTTC
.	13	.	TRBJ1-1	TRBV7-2	CASSNLVNTEAFF	TGTGCCAGCAGCAATCTAGTGAACACTGAAGCTTTCTTT
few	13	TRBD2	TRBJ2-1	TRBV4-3	CASSQERGNEQFF	TGCGCCAGCAGCCAAGAGCGGGGGAATGAGCAGTTCTTC
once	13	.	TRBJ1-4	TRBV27	CASRTGTYEKLFF	TGTGCCAGCAGGACCGGGACATATGAAAAACTGTTTTTT
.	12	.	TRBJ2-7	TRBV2	CASSPRGYEQYF	TGTGCCAGCAGTCCTAGGGGGTACGAGCAGTACTTC
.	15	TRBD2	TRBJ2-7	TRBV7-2	CASSTMGGSSYEQYF	TGTGCCAGCAGTACTATGGGGGGGAGCTCCTACGAGCAGTACTTC
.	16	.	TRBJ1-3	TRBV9	CASSPHQGFSGNTIYF	TGTGCCAGCAGCCCTCATCAGGGGTTCTCTGGAAACACCATATATTTT
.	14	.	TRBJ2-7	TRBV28	CASSPSGPSYEQYF	TGTGCCAGCAGTCCCTCAGGCCCCAGCTACGAGCAGTACTTC
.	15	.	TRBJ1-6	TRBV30	CAWSDPGRVNSPLHF	TGTGCCTGGAGCGACCCCGGGAGAGTGAATTCACCCCTCCACTTT